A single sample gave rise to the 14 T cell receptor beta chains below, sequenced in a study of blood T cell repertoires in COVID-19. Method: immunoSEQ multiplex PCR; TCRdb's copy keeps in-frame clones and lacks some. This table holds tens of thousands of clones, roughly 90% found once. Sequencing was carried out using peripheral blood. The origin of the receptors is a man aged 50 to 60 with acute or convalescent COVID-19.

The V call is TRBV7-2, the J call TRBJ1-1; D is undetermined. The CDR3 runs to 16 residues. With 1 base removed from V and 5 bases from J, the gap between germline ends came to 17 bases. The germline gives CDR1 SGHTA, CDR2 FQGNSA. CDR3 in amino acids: CASSLDSFVVGTEAFF. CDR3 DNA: TGTGCCAGCAGCTTAGACAGTTTCGTAGTTGGGACTGAAGCTTTCTTT.

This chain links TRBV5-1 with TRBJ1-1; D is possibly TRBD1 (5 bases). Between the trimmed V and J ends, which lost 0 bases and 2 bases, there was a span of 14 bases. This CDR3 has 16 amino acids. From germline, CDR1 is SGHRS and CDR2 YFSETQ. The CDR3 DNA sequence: TGCGCCAGCAGCTTGGCCCCAGGGCCGTCTAACACTGAAGCTTTCTTT. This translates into CASSLAPGPSNTEAFF. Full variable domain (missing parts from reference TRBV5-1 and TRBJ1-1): KAGVTQTPRYLIKTRGQQVTLSCSPISGHRSVSWYQQTPGQGLQFLFEYFSETQRNKGNFPGRFSGRQFSNSRSEMNVSTLELGDSALYLCASSLAPGPSNTEAFFGQGTRLTVV.

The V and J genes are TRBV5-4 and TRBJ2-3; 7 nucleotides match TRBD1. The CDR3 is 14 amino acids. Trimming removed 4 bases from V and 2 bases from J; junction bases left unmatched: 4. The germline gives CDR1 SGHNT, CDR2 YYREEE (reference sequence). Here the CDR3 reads CASSEGQNTDTQYF. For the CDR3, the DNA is TGTGCCAGCAGCGAGGGACAGAACACAGATACGCAGTATTTT.

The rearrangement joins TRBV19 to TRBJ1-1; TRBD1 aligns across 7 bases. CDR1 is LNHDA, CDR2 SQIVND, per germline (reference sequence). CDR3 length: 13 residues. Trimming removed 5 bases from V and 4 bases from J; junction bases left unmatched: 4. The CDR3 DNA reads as TGTGCCAGTAGTGCTACAGGGGTCACTGAAGCTTTCTTT. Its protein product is CASSATGVTEAFF.

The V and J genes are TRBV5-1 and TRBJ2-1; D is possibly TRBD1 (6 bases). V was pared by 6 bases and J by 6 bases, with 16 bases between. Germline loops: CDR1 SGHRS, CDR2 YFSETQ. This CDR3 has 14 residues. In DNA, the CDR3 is TGCGCCAGCACCCCAAGGACAGCCGTCAATGAGCAGTTCTTC. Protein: CASTPRTAVNEQFF.

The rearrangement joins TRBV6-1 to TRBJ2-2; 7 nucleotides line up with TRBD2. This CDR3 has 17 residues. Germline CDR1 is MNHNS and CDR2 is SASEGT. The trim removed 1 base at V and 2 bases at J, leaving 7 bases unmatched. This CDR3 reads CASSEEVRGDNTGELFF. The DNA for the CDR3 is TGTGCCAGCAGTGAAGAGGTACGGGGGGACAACACCGGGGAGCTGTTTTTT.

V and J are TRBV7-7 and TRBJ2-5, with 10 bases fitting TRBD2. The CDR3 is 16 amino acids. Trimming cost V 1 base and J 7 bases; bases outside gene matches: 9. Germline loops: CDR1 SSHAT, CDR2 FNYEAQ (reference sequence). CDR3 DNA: TGTGCCAGCAGCTTAGTAGGACTAGCGGTGCCGGGGACCCAGTACTTC. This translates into CASSLVGLAVPGTQYF. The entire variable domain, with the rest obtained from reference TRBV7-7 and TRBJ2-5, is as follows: GAGVSQSPRYKVTKRGQDVTLRCDPISSHATLYWYQQALGQGPEFLTYFNYEAQPDKSGLPSDRFSAERPEGSISTLTIQRTEQRDSAMYRCASSLVGLAVPGTQYFGPGTRLLVL.

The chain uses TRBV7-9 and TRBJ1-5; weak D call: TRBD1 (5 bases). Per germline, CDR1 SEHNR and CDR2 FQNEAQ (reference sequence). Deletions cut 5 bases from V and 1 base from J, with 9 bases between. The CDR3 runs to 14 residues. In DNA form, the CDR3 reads TGTGCCAGCAGCCAGGGCTTCAGCAATCAGCCCCAGCATTTT. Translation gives CASSQGFSNQPQHF.

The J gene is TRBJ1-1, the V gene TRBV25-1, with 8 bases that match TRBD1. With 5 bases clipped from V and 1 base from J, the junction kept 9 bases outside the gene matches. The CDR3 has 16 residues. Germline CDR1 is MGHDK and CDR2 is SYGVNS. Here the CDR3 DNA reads TGTGCCAGCAGTCCCGCCGGACAGGGAACGAACACTGAAGCTTTCTTT. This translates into CASSPAGQGTNTEAFF.

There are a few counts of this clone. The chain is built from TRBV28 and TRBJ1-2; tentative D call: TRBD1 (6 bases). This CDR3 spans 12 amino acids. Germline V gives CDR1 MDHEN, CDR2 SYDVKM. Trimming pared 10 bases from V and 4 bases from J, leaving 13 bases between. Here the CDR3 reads CATTQGGYGYTF. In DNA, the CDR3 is TGTGCCACTACACAGGGCGGCTATGGCTACACCTTC.

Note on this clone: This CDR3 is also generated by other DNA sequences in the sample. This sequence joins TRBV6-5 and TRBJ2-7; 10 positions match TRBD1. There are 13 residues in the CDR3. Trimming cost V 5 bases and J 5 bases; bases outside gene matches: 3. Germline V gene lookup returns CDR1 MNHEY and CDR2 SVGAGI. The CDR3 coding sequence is TGTGCCAGCAGTCGGGACAGGGGCCACGAGCAGTACTTC. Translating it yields CASSRDRGHEQYF.

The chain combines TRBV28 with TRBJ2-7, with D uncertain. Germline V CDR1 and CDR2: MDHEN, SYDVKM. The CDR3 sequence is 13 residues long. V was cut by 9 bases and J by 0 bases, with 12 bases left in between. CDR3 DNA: TGTGCCAGTGCCCCGAGGTTCTCCTACGAGCAGTACGTC. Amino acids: CASAPRFSYEQYV.

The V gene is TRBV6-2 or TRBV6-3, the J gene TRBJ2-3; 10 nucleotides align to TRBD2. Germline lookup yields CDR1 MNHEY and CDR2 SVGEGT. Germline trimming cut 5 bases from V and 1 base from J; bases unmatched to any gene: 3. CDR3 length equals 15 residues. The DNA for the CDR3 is TGTGCCAGCAGTCAGCGGGGGGGCCGCACAGATACGCAGTATTTT. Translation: CASSQRGGRTDTQYF.

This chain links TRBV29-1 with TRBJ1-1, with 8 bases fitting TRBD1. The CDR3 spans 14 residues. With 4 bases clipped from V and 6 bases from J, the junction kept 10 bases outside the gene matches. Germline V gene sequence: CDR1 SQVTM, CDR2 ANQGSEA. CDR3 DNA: TGCAGCGTTGGGACAGGGTCGAGTTGGGCTGAAGCTTTCTTT. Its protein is CSVGTGSSWAEAFF.